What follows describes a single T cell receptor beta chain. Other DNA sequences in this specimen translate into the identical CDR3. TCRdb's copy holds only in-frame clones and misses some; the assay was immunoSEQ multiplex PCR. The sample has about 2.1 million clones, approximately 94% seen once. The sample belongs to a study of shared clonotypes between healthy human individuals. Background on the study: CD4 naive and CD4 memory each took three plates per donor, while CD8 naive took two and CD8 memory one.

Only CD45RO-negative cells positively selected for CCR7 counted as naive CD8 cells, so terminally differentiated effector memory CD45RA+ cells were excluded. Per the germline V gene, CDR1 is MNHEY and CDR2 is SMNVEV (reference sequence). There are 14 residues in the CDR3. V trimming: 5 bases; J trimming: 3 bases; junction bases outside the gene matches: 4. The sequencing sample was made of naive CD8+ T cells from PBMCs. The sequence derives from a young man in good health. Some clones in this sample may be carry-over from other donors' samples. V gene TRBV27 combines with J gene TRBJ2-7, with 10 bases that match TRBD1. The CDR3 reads CASSPRTGGYEQYF. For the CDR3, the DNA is TGTGCCAGCAGTCCGCGGACAGGGGGCTACGAGCAGTACTTC.